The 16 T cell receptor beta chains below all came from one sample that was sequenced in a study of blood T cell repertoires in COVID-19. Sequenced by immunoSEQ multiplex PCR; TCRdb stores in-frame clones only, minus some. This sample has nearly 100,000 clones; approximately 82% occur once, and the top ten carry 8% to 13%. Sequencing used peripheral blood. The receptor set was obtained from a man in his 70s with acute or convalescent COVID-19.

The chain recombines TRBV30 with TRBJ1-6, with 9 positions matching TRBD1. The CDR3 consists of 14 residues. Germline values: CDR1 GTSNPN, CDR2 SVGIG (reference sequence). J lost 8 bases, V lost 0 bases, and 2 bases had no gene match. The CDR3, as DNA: TGTGCCTGGAGTGTGGGGACAGGGTATTCACCCCTCCACTTT. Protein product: CAWSVGTGYSPLHF.

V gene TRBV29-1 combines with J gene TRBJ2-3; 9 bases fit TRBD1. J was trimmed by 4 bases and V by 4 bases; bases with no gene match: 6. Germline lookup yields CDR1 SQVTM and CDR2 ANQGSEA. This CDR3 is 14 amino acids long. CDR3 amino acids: CSVGGTGSADTQYF. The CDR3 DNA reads TGCAGCGTTGGGGGGACAGGGAGCGCAGATACGCAGTATTTT.

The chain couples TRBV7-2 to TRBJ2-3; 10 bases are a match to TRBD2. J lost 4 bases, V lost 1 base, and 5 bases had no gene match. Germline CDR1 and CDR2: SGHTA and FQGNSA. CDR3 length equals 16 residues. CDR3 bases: TGTGCCAGCAGCTTAGTTTCTAGCGGGAGCGCAGATACGCAGTATTTT. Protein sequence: CASSLVSSGSADTQYF.

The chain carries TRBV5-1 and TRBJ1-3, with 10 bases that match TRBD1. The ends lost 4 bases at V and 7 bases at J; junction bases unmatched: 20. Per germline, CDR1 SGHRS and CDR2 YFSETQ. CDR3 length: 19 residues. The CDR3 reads CASSPGGTGDPPADNTIYF. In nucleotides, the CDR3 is TGCGCCAGCAGCCCGGGGGGGACAGGGGACCCTCCCGCGGACAACACCATATATTTT.

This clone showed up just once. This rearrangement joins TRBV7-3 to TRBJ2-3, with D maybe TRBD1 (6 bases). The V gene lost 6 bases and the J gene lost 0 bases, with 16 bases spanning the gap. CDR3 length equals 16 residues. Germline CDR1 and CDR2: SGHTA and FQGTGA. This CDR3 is CASRTRTVSSTDTQYF. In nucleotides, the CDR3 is TGTGCCAGCAGGACCCGGACAGTATCTAGCACAGATACGCAGTATTTT.

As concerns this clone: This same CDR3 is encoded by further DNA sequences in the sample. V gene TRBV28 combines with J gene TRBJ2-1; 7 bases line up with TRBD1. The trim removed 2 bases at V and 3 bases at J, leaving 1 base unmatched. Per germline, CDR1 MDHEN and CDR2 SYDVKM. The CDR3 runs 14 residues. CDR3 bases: TGTGCCAGCAGTTTAAGGGGGCTCTACAATGAGCAGTTCTTC. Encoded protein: CASSLRGLYNEQFF.

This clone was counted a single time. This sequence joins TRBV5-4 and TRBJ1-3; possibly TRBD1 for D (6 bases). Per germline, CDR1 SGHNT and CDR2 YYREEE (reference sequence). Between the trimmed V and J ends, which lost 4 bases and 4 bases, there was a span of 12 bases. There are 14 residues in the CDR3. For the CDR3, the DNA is TGTGCCAGCAGCGCAACAGGGCCGGGAAACACCATATATTTT. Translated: CASSATGPGNTIYF.

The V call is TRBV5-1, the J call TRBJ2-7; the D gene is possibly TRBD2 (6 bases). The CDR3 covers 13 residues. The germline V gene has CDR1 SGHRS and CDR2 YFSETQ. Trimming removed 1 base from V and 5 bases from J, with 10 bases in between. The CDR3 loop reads CASSLTPSDEQYF. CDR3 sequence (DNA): TGCGCCAGCAGCTTGACCCCTAGCGACGAGCAGTACTTC. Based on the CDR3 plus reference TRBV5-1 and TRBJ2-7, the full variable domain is KAGVTQTPRYLIKTRGQQVTLSCSPISGHRSVSWYQQTPGQGLQFLFEYFSETQRNKGNFPGRFSGRQFSNSRSEMNVSTLELGDSALYLCASSLTPSDEQYFGPGTRLTVT.

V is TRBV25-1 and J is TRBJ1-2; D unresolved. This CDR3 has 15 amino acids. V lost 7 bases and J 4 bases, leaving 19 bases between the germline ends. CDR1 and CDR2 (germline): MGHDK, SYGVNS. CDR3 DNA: TGTGCCAGCATCGCGCCCTTAGGACTGATCTATGGCTACACCTTC. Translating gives CASIAPLGLIYGYTF.

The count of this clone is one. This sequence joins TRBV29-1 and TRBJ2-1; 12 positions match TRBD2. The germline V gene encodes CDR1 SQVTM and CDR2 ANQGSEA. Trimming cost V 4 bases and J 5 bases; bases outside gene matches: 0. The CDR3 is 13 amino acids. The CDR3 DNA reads TGCAGCGTTGGACTAGCGGGGGACAATGAGCAGTTCTTC. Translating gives CSVGLAGDNEQFF.

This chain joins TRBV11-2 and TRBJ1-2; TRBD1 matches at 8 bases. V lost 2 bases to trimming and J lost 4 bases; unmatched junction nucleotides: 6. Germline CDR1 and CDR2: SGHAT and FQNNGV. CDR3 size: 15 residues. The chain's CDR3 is CASSLQGAASYGYTF. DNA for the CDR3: TGTGCCAGCAGCTTACAGGGGGCAGCGAGCTATGGCTACACCTTC.

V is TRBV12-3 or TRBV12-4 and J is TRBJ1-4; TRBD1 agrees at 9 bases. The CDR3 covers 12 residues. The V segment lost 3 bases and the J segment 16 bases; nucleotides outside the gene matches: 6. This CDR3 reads CASSFGDRVWFF. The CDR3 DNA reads TGTGCCAGCAGTTTCGGGGACAGGGTATGGTTTTTT.

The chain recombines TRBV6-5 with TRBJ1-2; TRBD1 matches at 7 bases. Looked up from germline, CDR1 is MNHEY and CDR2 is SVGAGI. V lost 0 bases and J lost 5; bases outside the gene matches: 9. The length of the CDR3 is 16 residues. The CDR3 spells CASSYSYSGRGYGYTF. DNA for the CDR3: TGTGCCAGCAGTTACTCTTATTCGGGCAGGGGGTATGGCTACACCTTC.

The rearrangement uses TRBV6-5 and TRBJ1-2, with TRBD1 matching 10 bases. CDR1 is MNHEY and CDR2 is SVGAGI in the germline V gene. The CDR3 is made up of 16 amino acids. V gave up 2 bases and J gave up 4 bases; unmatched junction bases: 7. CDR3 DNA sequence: TGTGCCAGCAGTTACCTCCGGACAGGGGGAGGCTATGGCTACACCTTC. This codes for CASSYLRTGGGYGYTF.

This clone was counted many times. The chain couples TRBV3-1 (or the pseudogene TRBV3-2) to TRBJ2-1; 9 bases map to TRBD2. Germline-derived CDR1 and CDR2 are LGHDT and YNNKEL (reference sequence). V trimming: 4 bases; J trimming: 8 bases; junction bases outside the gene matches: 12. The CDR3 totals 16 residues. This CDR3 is CASSPVSGGGGDEQFF. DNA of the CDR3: TGTGCCAGCAGCCCCGTTAGCGGGGGCGGTGGGGATGAGCAGTTCTTC.

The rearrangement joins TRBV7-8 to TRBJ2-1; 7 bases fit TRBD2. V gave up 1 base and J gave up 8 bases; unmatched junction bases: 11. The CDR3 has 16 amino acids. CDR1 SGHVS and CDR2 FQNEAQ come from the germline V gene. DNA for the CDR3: TGTGCCAGCAGCTTAGAAAAGACTAGCTCGAGGCATGAGCAGTTCTTC. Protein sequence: CASSLEKTSSRHEQFF. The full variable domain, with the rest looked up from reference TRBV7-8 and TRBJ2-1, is GAGVSQSPRYKVAKRGQDVALRCDPISGHVSLFWYQQALGQGPEFLTYFQNEAQLDKSGLPSDRFFAERPEGSVSTLKIQRTQQEDSAVYLCASSLEKTSSRHEQFFGPGTRLTVL.